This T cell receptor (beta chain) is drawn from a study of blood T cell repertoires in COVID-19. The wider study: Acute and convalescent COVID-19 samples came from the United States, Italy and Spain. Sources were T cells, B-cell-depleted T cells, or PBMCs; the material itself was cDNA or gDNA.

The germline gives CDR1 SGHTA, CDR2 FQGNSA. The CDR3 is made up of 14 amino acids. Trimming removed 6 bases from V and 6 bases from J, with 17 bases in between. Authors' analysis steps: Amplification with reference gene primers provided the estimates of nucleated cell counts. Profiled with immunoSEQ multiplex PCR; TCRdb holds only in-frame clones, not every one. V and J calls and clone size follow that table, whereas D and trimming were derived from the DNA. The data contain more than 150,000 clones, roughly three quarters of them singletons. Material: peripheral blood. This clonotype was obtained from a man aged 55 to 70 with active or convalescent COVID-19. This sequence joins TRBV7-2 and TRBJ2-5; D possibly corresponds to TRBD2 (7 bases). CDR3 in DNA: TGTGCCAGCAGTCCCCTACGGGGGGCGCAGACCCAGTACTTC. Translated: CASSPLRGAQTQYF. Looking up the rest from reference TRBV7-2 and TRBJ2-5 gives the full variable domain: GAGVSQSPSNKVTEKGKDVELRCDPISGHTALYWYRQSLGQGLEFLIYFQGNSAPDKSGLPSDRFSAERTGGSVSTLTIQRTQQEDSAVYLCASSPLRGAQTQYFGPGTRLLVL.